The 28 T cell receptor beta chains listed next were all sequenced from one sample in a study of beta chain features in type 1 diabetes. The isolated RNA, all of it, was reverse transcribed, so expressed TCRB transcripts were what got sequenced. Profiling relied on immunoSEQ multiplex PCR, and the TCRdb table lists in-frame clones only, not all of them. The sample has around 500,000 clones, over 9.5% seen once. Specimen: naive CD4+ T cells from blood. These receptors were taken from a woman under 30 in good health.

This clone was seen a few times. The CDR3 nucleotides read TGCGCCAGCAGCTTGAATGCGGCATCCTACAATGAGCAGTTCTTC. It encodes CASSLNAASYNEQFF. The rearrangement uses TRBV5-1 and TRBJ2-1; no clear D. Trimming removed 1 base at V and 1 base at J, with 9 bases between. This CDR3 region has 15 residues. Germline values: CDR1 SGHRS, CDR2 YFSETQ.

This clone appeared a few times. The gene calls are TRBV2 and TRBJ2-5; D perhaps matches TRBD1 (5 bases). Trimming pared 6 bases from V and 3 bases from J, leaving 17 bases between. This CDR3 spans 15 amino acids. The germline gives CDR1 SNHLY, CDR2 FYNNEI. CDR3 protein: CASSTSVGRKETQYF. The DNA for the CDR3 is TGTGCCAGCAGCACTTCGGTGGGGCGGAAAGAGACCCAGTACTTC.

In this sample, this clone turned up a few times. The CDR3 reads CASSFSGRPTDTQYF. The CDR3 DNA is TGCGCCAGCAGCTTTAGCGGGAGACCCACAGATACGCAGTATTTT. The chain links TRBV5-1 to TRBJ2-3; 9 bases map to TRBD2. The CDR3 loop spans 15 amino acids. Looked up from germline, CDR1 is SGHRS and CDR2 is YFSETQ. V trimming: 2 bases; J trimming: 2 bases; junction bases outside the gene matches: 3.

This clone was observed a handful of times. V and J are TRBV7-2 and TRBJ2-2; 8 bases map to TRBD2. V lost 4 bases and J lost 5; bases outside the gene matches: 12. Germline V CDR1 and CDR2: SGHTA, FQGNSA. This CDR3 contains 17 residues. CDR3 bases: TGTGCCAGCAGCTCCAGCGGGAGCAGCTTGTTTACCGGGGAGCTGTTTTTT. It translates to CASSSSGSSLFTGELFF.

The chain joins TRBV9 to TRBJ1-2; D call uncertain. Deletions cut 1 base from V and 8 bases from J, with 12 bases between. The CDR3 runs to 13 residues. In germline, CDR1 is SGDLS, CDR2 YYNGEE. The CDR3 sequence: CASSVYPGRGYTF. CDR3 in DNA: TGTGCCAGCAGCGTATATCCAGGTCGGGGCTACACCTTC.

The chain employs TRBV11-3 and TRBJ2-5; D is uncertain. Germline loops: CDR1 SGHNT, CDR2 YENEEA. Trimming cost V 1 base and J 4 bases, with 13 bases left between them. This CDR3 is 15 amino acids long. The CDR3 nucleotides read TGTGCCAGCAGCTTAGGGCAAAGCAACCGAGAGACCCAGTACTTC. Translating it yields CASSLGQSNRETQYF.

This clone was counted at least ten times. In the same sample, other DNA sequences code for this CDR3. V gene TRBV29-1 combines with J gene TRBJ2-3; maybe TRBD2 (5 bases). Trimming took 6 bases from V and 0 from J, leaving 10 bases between them. The CDR3 covers 13 residues. Germline V gene data show CDR1 as SQVTM and CDR2 as ANQGSEA. CDR3 region: CSVSGSSTDTQYF. CDR3 bases: TGCAGCGTCAGCGGATCTAGCACAGATACGCAGTATTTT.

CDR3 loop: CATGRGLVTGELFF. CDR3 DNA: TGTGCCACGGGTCGCGGGCTGGTCACCGGGGAGCTGTTTTTT. The chain is built from TRBV28 and TRBJ2-2; TRBD2 is a possible D gene (5 bases). CDR1 and CDR2 (germline): MDHEN, SYDVKM. The CDR3 is made up of 14 amino acids. The V end was cut by 10 bases, the J end by 4 bases, with 16 bases between.

The chain is built from TRBV15 and TRBJ2-7; 10 nucleotides match TRBD2. The CDR3 consists of 14 residues. CDR1 and CDR2 from the germline V gene are LNHNV and YYDKDF (reference sequence). Trimming removed 1 base from V and 3 bases from J; junction bases left unmatched: 0. The CDR3 sequence: CATSRGTSGYEQYF. The CDR3 DNA sequence: TGTGCCACCAGCAGAGGGACTAGCGGCTACGAGCAGTACTTC.

This clone was recorded a few times. The chain is built from TRBV7-2 and TRBJ2-3; D may correspond to TRBD1 or TRBD2 (6 bases each). Trimming cost V 1 base and J 1 base, with 9 bases left between them. Per the germline V gene, CDR1 is SGHTA and CDR2 is FQGNSA. The CDR3 extends over 15 amino acids. The CDR3 reads CASSLVRGGTDTQYF. The CDR3 DNA is TGTGCCAGCAGCTTAGTGAGGGGGGGCACAGATACGCAGTATTTT.

This clone has just a few counts. The rearrangement joins TRBV2 to TRBJ2-7; D gene ambiguous. This CDR3 is built from 15 residues. The V end lost 6 bases, the J end lost 0 bases, and 15 bases lay between the germline ends. Germline V lookup: CDR1 SNHLY, CDR2 FYNNEI. The CDR3 protein is CASSEATGRSYEQYF. The CDR3 DNA reads as TGTGCCAGCAGCGAGGCGACGGGCCGCTCCTACGAGCAGTACTTC.

The chain is built from TRBV9 and TRBJ2-3; TRBD1 aligns across 9 bases. The CDR3 runs 15 residues. Trimming removed 3 bases from V and 1 base from J; junction bases left unmatched: 3. Germline CDR1 is SGDLS and CDR2 is YYNGEE. The CDR3 spells CASSGRDRGTDTQYF. CDR3 sequence (DNA): TGTGCCAGCAGCGGCCGGGACAGGGGCACAGATACGCAGTATTTT. The variable domain in full, completed from reference TRBV9 and TRBJ2-3, reads DSGVTQTPKHLITATGQRVTLRCSPRSGDLSVYWYQQSLDQGLQFLIQYYNGEERAKGNILERFSAQQFPDLHSELNLSSLELGDSALYFCASSGRDRGTDTQYFGPGTRLTVL.

This clone was counted between two and nine times. The chain links TRBV27 to TRBJ1-2; 10 bases are shared with TRBD1. Germline V gene sequence: CDR1 MNHEY, CDR2 SMNVEV (reference sequence). Losses at the gene ends were 3 bases for V and 7 bases for J; bases not matched to a gene: 11. The CDR3 is 16 amino acids. CDR3 sequence: CASSFRDRGLYSGYTF. CDR3 DNA sequence: TGTGCCAGCAGTTTCCGGGACAGGGGACTTTACTCTGGCTACACCTTC.

This clone has a handful of counts. The rearrangement links TRBV13 to TRBJ2-6; TRBD1 or TRBD2 may be the D gene (5 bases each). The V end was cut by 7 bases, the J end by 4 bases, with 17 bases between. Germline values: CDR1 PRHDT, CDR2 FYEKMQ (reference sequence). The CDR3 has 16 residues. CDR3 amino acids: CASTSGRDPGANVLTF. The CDR3 DNA reads TGTGCCAGCACATCAGGTCGGGACCCCGGGGCCAACGTCCTGACTTTC.

The chain employs TRBV7-2 and TRBJ2-5; a possible D gene is TRBD1 (5 bases). V lost 2 bases and J lost 1, with 11 bases in between. This CDR3 comprises 15 residues. Germline V lookup: CDR1 SGHTA, CDR2 FQGNSA. Here the CDR3 reads CASSLSPRGQETQYF. In nucleotides, the CDR3 is TGTGCCAGCAGCTTATCCCCAAGGGGCCAAGAGACCCAGTACTTC.

This clone appeared a few times. The CDR3: CAWRGPISASTDTQYF. In nucleotides, the CDR3 is TGTGCCTGGAGGGGTCCCATCTCGGCTAGCACAGATACGCAGTATTTT. V usage is TRBV30 and J usage is TRBJ2-3; the D is unclear. The V end lost 3 bases, the J end lost 0 bases, and 16 bases lay between the germline ends. CDR3 length equals 16 residues. Germline V gives CDR1 GTSNPN, CDR2 SVGIG (reference sequence). Full variable domain (remainder filled in from reference TRBV30 and TRBJ2-3): SQTIHQWPATLVQPVGSPLSLECTVEGTSNPNLYWYRQAAGRGLQLLFYSVGIGQISSEVPQNLSASRPQDRQFILSSKKLLLSDSGFYLCAWRGPISASTDTQYFGPGTRLTVL.

This clone was detected a few times. This sequence joins TRBV7-9 and TRBJ2-7; D is perhaps TRBD1 (5 bases). Trimming took off 1 base at V and 2 bases at J, with 15 bases between the two ends. Germline-derived CDR1 and CDR2 are SEHNR and FQNEAQ (reference sequence). CDR3 length equals 16 residues. Here the CDR3 reads CASSLGHGRATYEQYF. The CDR3 DNA reads as TGTGCCAGCAGCTTAGGTCACGGCAGGGCGACCTACGAGCAGTACTTC.

This clone came up a few times. Given a much more abundant clone one base away, this may be a read error. This chain uses TRBV7-9 with TRBJ2-3; no definite D call. Germline-derived CDR1 and CDR2 are SEHNR and FQNEAQ (reference sequence). The CDR3 is 11 residues long. V was clipped by 5 bases and J by 1 base, with 1 base between them. DNA for the CDR3: TGTGCCAGCAGCCGCACAGATACGCAGTATTTT. This translates into CASSRTDTQYF.

V is TRBV7-9 and J is TRBJ1-2; D uncertain. Between the trimmed V and J ends, which lost 1 base and 8 bases, there was a span of 11 bases. The CDR3 covers 13 residues. CDR1 SEHNR and CDR2 FQNEAQ come from the germline V gene (reference sequence). The CDR3 DNA reads TGTGCCAGCAGCTTAGTCTCAGTGGAGGGCTACACCTTC. Amino acid sequence: CASSLVSVEGYTF.

The rearrangement joins TRBV28 to TRBJ1-1, with a weak D call TRBD1 (6 bases). In germline, CDR1 is MDHEN, CDR2 SYDVKM. The ends were cut back, 1 base at V and 8 bases at J, with 8 bases in the middle. This CDR3 has 12 residues. The CDR3 sequence: CASSLLGAEAFF. The CDR3 DNA is TGTGCCAGCAGTTTATTGGGGGCAGAAGCTTTCTTT.

This clone was counted between two and nine times. The CDR3 here is CASSSGEGNEQFF. The CDR3 bases are TGTGCCAGCAGCTCCGGGGAGGGCAATGAGCAGTTCTTC. The gene calls are TRBV7-9 and TRBJ2-1; 7 nucleotides agree with TRBD2. Germline loops: CDR1 SEHNR, CDR2 FQNEAQ (reference sequence). The CDR3 runs to 13 residues. J gave up 6 bases and V 4 bases, and 3 bases lay outside the gene matches.

Only a few counts were recorded for this clone. V is TRBV27 and J is TRBJ2-3; D is uncertain. CDR3 length: 14 residues. V was trimmed by 0 bases and J by 6 bases, leaving 10 bases between them. The germline CDR1 and CDR2 sequences are MNHEY and SMNVEV (reference sequence). DNA for the CDR3: TGTGCCAGCAGTTTATCGATTCCCCGGGATACGCAGTATTTT. This translates into CASSLSIPRDTQYF.

The V gene is TRBV30, the J gene TRBJ2-2, with D perhaps matching TRBD1 (6 bases). Germline CDR1 is GTSNPN and CDR2 is SVGIG (reference sequence). Trimming took 4 bases from V and 5 from J, leaving 17 bases between them. The CDR3 runs to 15 residues. CDR3 nucleotides: TGTGCCTGGACCTTTCCGCAGGGGAGAACCGGGGAGCTGTTTTTT. Amino acid sequence: CAWTFPQGRTGELFF.

This sequence joins TRBV25-1 and TRBJ1-4; D remains ambiguous. The CDR3 length is 16 residues. V was shortened by 6 bases and J by 0 bases, with 14 bases between the two germline ends. Germline V gene data show CDR1 as MGHDK and CDR2 as SYGVNS. The CDR3 bases are TGTGCCAGCAGCTCCCGGCACGTCGCAACTAATGAAAAACTGTTTTTT. Translated: CASSSRHVATNEKLFF.

Only a few counts were recorded for this clone. The chain is built from TRBV27 and TRBJ2-1, with D unresolved. Germline loops: CDR1 MNHEY, CDR2 SMNVEV (reference sequence). Trimming pared 10 bases from V and 4 bases from J, leaving 8 bases between. The CDR3 totals 11 residues. The CDR3 region is CATQLYNEQFF. The CDR3, as DNA: TGTGCCACCCAGTTATACAATGAGCAGTTCTTC.

The rearrangement joins TRBV6-6 to TRBJ1-1; 9 positions agree with TRBD1. CDR3 length: 16 amino acids. In germline, CDR1 is MNHNY, CDR2 SVGAGI (reference sequence). The V segment lost 5 bases and the J segment 4 bases; nucleotides outside the gene matches: 11. CDR3 coding DNA: TGTGCCAGCAGTCCCCTCAACAGGGGGCTGCGCACTGAAGCTTTCTTT. This translates into CASSPLNRGLRTEAFF.

The gene calls are TRBV28 and TRBJ2-2; no definite D call. The CDR3 has 14 amino acids. Germline CDR1 is MDHEN and CDR2 is SYDVKM. Deletions cut 7 bases from V and 2 bases from J, with 11 bases between. The chain's CDR3 is CASKSLPNTGELFF. The CDR3 DNA sequence: TGTGCCAGCAAGAGTCTACCCAACACCGGGGAGCTGTTTTTT.

This chain uses TRBV20-1 with TRBJ2-4; tentatively, D is TRBD1 (6 bases). The CDR3 is 11 amino acids. CDR1 is DFQATT and CDR2 is SNEGSKA in the germline V gene (reference sequence). The V end lost 3 bases, the J end lost 8 bases, and 8 bases lay between the germline ends. The CDR3 is CSASRQDIQYF. The CDR3 DNA reads as TGCAGTGCTAGTCGACAGGACATTCAGTACTTC.